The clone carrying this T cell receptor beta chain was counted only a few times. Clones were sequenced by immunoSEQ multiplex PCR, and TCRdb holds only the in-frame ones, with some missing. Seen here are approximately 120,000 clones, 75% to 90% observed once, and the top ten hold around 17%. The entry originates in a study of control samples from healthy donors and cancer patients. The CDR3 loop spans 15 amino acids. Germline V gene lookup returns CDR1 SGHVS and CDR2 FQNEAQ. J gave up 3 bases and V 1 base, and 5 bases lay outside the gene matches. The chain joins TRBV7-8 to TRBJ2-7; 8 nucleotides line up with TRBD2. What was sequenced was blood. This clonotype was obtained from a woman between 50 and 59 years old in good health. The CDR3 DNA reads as TGTGCCAGCAGCTTAGGCCCAGCGGGGGTCTACGAGCAGTACTTC. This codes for CASSLGPAGVYEQYF.